Described below is a single T cell receptor (beta chain) sequence and its context. Its antigen remains unidentified. The data stem from a study of T cell responses to AZD1222 COVID-19 vaccine. The wider study: Investigators merged groups given second doses at roughly 4 or roughly 12 weeks.

Looked up from germline, CDR1 is SGHTA and CDR2 is FQGNSA. This CDR3 has 12 residues. V was shortened by 6 bases and J by 8 bases, with 13 bases between the two germline ends. TCRdb's copy holds only in-frame clones and misses some; the assay was immunoSEQ multiplex PCR. The table includes 65,000 to 85,000 clones, more than 90% detected once. Whole-study results and caveats: Among vaccine-associated CD4 TCRs, coverage spanned spike, with dominance at 160-218 and 743-854. Donors were chiefly white British, with a greater number of females, and clonal diversity was perhaps underestimated.

The material sequenced was peripheral blood, taken on day 0 of AZD1222 vaccination. The TCR sequence derives from an adult in good health. J is TRBJ1-2 and V is TRBV7-2; unclear D gene. The CDR3 loop is CASRPDLYGYTF. In nucleotides, the CDR3 is TGTGCCAGCAGACCTGACCTCTACGGCTACACCTTC.